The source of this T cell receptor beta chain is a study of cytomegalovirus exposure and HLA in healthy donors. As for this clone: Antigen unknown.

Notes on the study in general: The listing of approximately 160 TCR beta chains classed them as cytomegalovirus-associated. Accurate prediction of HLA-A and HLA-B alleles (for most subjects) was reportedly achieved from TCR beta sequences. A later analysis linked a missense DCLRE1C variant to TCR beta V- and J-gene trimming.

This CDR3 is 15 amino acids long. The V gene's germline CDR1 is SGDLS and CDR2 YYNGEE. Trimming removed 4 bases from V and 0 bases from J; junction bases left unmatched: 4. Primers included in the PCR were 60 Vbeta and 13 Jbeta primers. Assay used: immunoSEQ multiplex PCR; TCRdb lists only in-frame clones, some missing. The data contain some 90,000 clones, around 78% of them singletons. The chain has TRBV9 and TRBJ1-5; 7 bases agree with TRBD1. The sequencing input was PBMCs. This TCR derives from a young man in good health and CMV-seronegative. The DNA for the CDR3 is TGTGCCAGCAGCCAACAGGGGATTAGCAATCAGCCCCAGCATTTT. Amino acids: CASSQQGISNQPQHF.